This T cell receptor beta chain was sequenced in a study of blood T cell repertoires in COVID-19 (TCRdb year 2020). Study-wide context: Samples from collaborators originated in the United States, Italy and Spain and spanned both the acute and convalescent phases of COVID-19. Sample metadata almost always included a de-identified subject ID, COVID-19 status, age in years and sex. The material from the prospective study consisted of cDNA or gDNA derived from T cells, B-cell-depleted T cells, or PBMCs. Samples came from the ongoing ImmuneRACE study (first 160 participants) plus 1,254 subjects from 6 global collaborators. A freely available public database, intended as a resource for researchers studying the immune response to SARS-CoV-2, is where the repertoires were released. HLA class I and class II types, where available, came from metadata supplied by the sample provider rather than from assay-based typing. The dataset comprised deeply sampled blood TCRbeta repertoires from subjects exposed to, actively infected with, or recovered from COVID-19. Overall study outcomes, separate from this receptor: The amount of clinical and demographic metadata varied by source and participant and was provided uncurated.

The immunoSEQ Assay, a bias-controlled multiplex PCR, was used to amplify TCRbeta CDR3 regions from genomic DNA. The published analysis was carried out like this. The number of nucleated cells in each sample was estimated by amplification of reference gene primers within the assay. To quantify the absolute abundance of each unique TCRbeta CDR3 rearrangement, sequence reads were collapsed and filtered. For each sample, productive Simpson clonality was calculated as the square root of Simpson's diversity index over productive rearrangements. TCRdb's version of the immuneACCESS table is confined to in-frame rearrangements and falls short of the full clone set. An unresolved V gene accounts for under half of the shortfall where checked; the remainder is of unknown origin. That table furnishes V, J and clone size, whereas the DNA furnished D and trimming. Present in this sample are 100,000 or so clones, 90% to 95% of which were seen just once. The ten largest clones add up to around 4% of the sample.

Each collaborating institution followed its own protocols to collect whole blood in K2EDTA tubes. Collaborator samples were shipped for TCRbeta analysis as frozen whole blood, isolated PBMCs, or DNA extracted from either sample type. With respect to this clone: Its cognate antigen has yet to be identified. No per-base quality is available; no much larger clone lies one base away.

Sequencing was performed on peripheral blood. This TCR was recovered from a woman aged 50 to 65 in a cohort sampled during active COVID-19.

The CDR3 corresponds to CASSRTSRLAVTDTQYF. At the DNA level, the sequence is TGTGCCAGCAGCCGCACTAGTCGACTAGCCGTCACAGATACGCAGTATTTT. The chain uses TRBV7-6 and TRBJ2-3; the junction holds 7 bases that match TRBD2. For this chain, trimming is 5 bases at the V end and 2 bases at the J end, and the number of junction bases without a gene match is 13. CDR1 SGHVS and CDR2 FNYEAQ were looked up in the germline V gene. There are 17 amino acids in the CDR3, from cysteine to phenylalanine inclusive. Of the read, only the CDR3 DNA is kept; its 51 bases are in frame from base 1.